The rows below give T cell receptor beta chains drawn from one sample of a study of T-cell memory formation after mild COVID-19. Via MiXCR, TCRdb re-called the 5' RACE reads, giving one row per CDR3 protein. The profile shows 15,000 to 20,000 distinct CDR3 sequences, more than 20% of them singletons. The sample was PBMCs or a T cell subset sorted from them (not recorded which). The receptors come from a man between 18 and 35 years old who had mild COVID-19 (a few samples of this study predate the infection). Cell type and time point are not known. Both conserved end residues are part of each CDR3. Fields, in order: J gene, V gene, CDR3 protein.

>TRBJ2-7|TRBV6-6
CASGAIEQYF
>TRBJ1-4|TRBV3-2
CASSQTDKREKLFF
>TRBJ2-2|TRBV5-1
CASRVQGSGTGELFF
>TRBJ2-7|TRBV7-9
CASSTRDTGEQYF
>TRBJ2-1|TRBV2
CASSVGGGSQFF
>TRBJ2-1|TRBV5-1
CASSQRGVNEQFF
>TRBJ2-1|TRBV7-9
CASSFGTSGDEQFF
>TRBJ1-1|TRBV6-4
CASSDRDNTEAFF
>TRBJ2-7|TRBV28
CASSLIAGVSYEQYF
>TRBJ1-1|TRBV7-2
CASSGLNTEAFF
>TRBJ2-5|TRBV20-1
CSARGWTQYF
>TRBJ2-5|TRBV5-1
CASSFGGHGFSPQETQYF
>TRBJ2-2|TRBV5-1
CASSLDRGLTTGELFF
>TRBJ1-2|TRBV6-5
CASSYEGGGYGYTF
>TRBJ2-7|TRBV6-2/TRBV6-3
CASIRDSSYEQYF
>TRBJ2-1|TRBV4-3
CASSQAPAGVDEQFF
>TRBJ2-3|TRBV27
CASSLPGARDTQYF
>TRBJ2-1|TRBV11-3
CASRGLAGEEQFF
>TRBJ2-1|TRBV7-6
CASSYGGGSYNEQFF
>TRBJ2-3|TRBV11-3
CASRPYGTGNTDTQYF
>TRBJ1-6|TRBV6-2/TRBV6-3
CASSPWMSSYNSPLHF
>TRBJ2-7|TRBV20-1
CSARTGIRYEQYF
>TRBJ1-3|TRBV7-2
CASSRTVSGNTIYF
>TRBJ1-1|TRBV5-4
CASRAETSEAFF
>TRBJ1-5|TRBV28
CASSLRYNQPQHF
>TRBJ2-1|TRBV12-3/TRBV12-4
CASRETSGPFRQFF
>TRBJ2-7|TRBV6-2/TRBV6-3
CASSLQGAALSEQYF
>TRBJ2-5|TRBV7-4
CASNYRPGQETQYF
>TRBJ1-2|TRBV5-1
CASSPRRQAYGYTF
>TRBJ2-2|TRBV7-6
CASSLTRVAESNTGELFF
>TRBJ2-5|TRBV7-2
CASSLNAGQETQYF
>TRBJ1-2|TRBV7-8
CASSPSRTGRNYGYTF
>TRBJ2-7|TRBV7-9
CASSSYPGTGGYRRYEQYF
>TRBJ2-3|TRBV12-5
CASGLVRGADTDTQYF
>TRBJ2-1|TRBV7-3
CASSLTGGPYYYNEQFF
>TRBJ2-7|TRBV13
CASMSLDLIPPFWEQYF
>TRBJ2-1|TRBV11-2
CASSFTGSSYNEQFF
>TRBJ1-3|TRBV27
CASRPLRDTSGNTIYF
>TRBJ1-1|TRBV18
CASSPPDSGRGTAFF
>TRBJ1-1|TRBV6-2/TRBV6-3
CASSPRSTEAFF
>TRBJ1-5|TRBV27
CASSPTGFSNQPQHF
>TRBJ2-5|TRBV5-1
CASSGEETQYF
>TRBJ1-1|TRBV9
CASSQGDRTYEAFF
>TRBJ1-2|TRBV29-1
CSVEVQGRSYTF
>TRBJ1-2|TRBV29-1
CSVLDRVGGYTF
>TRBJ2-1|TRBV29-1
CSVYGTGFYNEQFF
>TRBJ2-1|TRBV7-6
CASSPTLAGGPNEQFF
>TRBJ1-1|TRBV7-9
CASSILKGFPLHQNTEAFF
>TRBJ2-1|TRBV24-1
CATSDVRDRAHEQFF
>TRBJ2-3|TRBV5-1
CASSLSETSMNTQYF